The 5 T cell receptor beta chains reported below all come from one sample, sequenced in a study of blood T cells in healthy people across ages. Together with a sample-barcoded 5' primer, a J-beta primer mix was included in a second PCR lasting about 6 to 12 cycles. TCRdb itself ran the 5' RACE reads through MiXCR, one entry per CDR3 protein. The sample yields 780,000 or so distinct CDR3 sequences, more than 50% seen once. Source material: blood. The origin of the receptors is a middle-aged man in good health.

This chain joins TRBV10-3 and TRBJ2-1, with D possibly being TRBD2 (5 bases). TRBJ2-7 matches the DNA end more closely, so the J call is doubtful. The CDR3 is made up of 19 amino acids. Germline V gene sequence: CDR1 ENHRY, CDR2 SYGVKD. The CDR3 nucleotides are TGTGCCATCAGCCCTCTCCGAGGACTCAAAGCCCACTCCTACAATGAGCAGTACTTC. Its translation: CAISPLRGLKAHSYNEQYF.

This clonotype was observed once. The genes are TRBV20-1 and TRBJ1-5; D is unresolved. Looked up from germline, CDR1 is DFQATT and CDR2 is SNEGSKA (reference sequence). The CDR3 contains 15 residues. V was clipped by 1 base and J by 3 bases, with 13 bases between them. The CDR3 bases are TGCAGTGCTAGAGCGCCAGGAACTATCAATCAGCCCCAGCATTTT. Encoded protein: CSARAPGTINQPQHF.

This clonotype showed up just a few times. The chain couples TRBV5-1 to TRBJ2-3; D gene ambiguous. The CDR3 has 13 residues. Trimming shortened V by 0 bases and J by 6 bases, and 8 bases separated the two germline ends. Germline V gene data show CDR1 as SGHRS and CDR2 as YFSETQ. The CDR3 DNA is TGCGCCAGCAGCTTGGCGGAGAAGGATACGCAGTATTTT. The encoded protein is CASSLAEKDTQYF.

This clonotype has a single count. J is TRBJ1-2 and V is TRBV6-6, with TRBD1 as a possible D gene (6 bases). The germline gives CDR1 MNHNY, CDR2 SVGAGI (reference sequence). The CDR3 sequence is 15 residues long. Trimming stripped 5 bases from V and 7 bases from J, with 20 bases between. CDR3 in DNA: TGTGCCAGCAGTCCTACACAGGGTCCAAGGAGTGGCTACACCTTC. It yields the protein CASSPTQGPRSGYTF.

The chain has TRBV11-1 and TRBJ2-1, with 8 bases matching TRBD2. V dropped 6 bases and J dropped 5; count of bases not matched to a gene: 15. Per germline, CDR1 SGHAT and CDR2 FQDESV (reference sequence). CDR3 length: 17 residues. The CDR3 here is CASSHKLPSGGDNEQFF. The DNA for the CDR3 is TGTGCCAGCAGTCATAAACTGCCCAGCGGGGGTGACAATGAGCAGTTCTTC.